A single sample is the source of the 10 T cell receptor beta chains below, sequenced in a study of blood T cell repertoires in COVID-19. Sequencing used immunoSEQ multiplex PCR; TCRdb keeps in-frame clones, though not all of them. Among more than 85,000 clones listed, approximately 88% were seen once. Sequenced input: peripheral blood. The receptors come from a woman aged 60-75 years with acute or convalescent COVID-19.

V usage is TRBV27 and J usage is TRBJ2-2; 8 bases are a match to TRBD1. V shed 1 base, J shed 0 bases, and the junction held 4 bases outside the gene matches. Germline CDR1 and CDR2: MNHEY and SMNVEV (reference sequence). The CDR3 has 17 residues. The chain's CDR3 is CASSLYGQGSNTGELFF. In DNA form, the CDR3 reads TGTGCCAGCAGTTTATATGGACAGGGCTCGAACACCGGGGAGCTGTTTTTT.

The chain is built from TRBV9 and TRBJ2-3; 11 positions match TRBD2. Germline trimming cut 4 bases from V and 4 bases from J; bases unmatched to any gene: 8. CDR1 is SGDLS and CDR2 is YYNGEE in the germline V gene. The CDR3 runs 16 residues. The CDR3 DNA reads as TGTGCCAGCAGCAATAGCGGGGGGGTGGTAGCAGATACGCAGTATTTT. This encodes CASSNSGGVVADTQYF.

The chain links TRBV24-1 to TRBJ2-5; the match to TRBD1 covers 8 bases. The CDR3 has 14 amino acids. Germline V gene lookup returns CDR1 KGHDR and CDR2 SFDVKD. The J segment lost 4 bases and the V segment lost 9 bases, leaving 9 bases of the junction unmatched. The CDR3 protein is CATAGRGRSETQYF. The DNA for the CDR3 is TGTGCCACCGCGGGCAGGGGGCGATCAGAGACCCAGTACTTC.

In this sample, this clone turned up a few times. This chain uses TRBV28 with TRBJ2-5, with 7 bases aligning to TRBD2. J was trimmed by 7 bases and V by 6 bases; bases with no gene match: 11. CDR1 and CDR2 from the germline V gene are MDHEN and SYDVKM. The CDR3 is 14 residues long. CDR3: CASRPRDYLRTQYF. The CDR3 DNA sequence: TGTGCCAGCAGGCCGAGGGACTACCTCAGGACCCAGTACTTC.

This clone was seen a few times. This rearrangement joins TRBV29-1 to TRBJ1-2; D call uncertain. V shed 1 base and J shed 5 bases, with 8 bases lying between them. CDR1 SQVTM and CDR2 ANQGSEA come from the germline V gene. The CDR3 consists of 12 residues. CDR3 nucleotide sequence: TGCAGCGTTGAAGTAAGGGAGTATGGCTACACCTTC. Translation: CSVEVREYGYTF.

The J gene is TRBJ1-5, the V gene TRBV6-5; possibly TRBD1 for D (5 bases). CDR1 and CDR2 from the germline V gene are MNHEY and SVGAGI. The CDR3 is 13 residues long. V was shortened by 6 bases and J by 4 bases, with 10 bases between the two germline ends. The CDR3: CASSLYRNQPQHF. The CDR3, as DNA: TGTGCCAGCAGCCTCTACAGGAATCAGCCCCAGCATTTT.

The chain has TRBV7-2 and TRBJ1-1; D possibly corresponds to TRBD1 (6 bases). V was trimmed by 4 bases and J by 6 bases, leaving 18 bases between them. Per the germline V gene, CDR1 is SGHTA and CDR2 is FQGNSA. The CDR3 has 15 residues. CDR3 amino acids: CASSSTGGYWPEAFF. In DNA, the CDR3 is TGTGCCAGCAGCTCGACAGGTGGGTATTGGCCTGAAGCTTTCTTT.

Concerning this clone itself: Relative to the germline gene, one junction end is altered; a read error may explain this. The chain recombines TRBV29-1 with TRBJ1-4; a possible D gene is TRBD1 (6 bases). This CDR3 region has 12 residues. The germline V gene has CDR1 SQVTM and CDR2 ANQGSEA. The CDR3 DNA follows: TGCAGCGTCGCTGAACAGGGACCGATAGGGGTTTTT. Protein sequence: CSVAEQGPIGVF.

V gene TRBV9 combines with J gene TRBJ2-5; D possibly corresponds to TRBD1 (5 bases). CDR3 length equals 15 residues. V lost 4 bases, J lost 4 bases, and 17 bases lay in between. CDR1 is SGDLS, CDR2 YYNGEE, per germline. The CDR3 nucleotides are TGTGCCAGCAGCCACACGCAGGGTTTCGGAGAGACCCAGTACTTC. Translation: CASSHTQGFGETQYF. The variable domain in full, completed from reference TRBV9 and TRBJ2-5, reads DSGVTQTPKHLITATGQRVTLRCSPRSGDLSVYWYQQSLDQGLQFLIQYYNGEERAKGNILERFSAQQFPDLHSELNLSSLELGDSALYFCASSHTQGFGETQYFGPGTRLLVL.

This clone was found a few times. V is TRBV4-1 and J is TRBJ1-5, with a tentative D call TRBD1 (6 bases). The CDR3 is 18 residues long. The V and J ends lost 1 base and 0 bases respectively, with 16 bases between them. Germline CDR1 reads MGHRA; CDR2 reads YSYEKL. CDR3 DNA: TGCGCCAGCAGCCAAGTTCCGACCGGGACAATTAGCAATCAGCCCCAGCATTTT. Amino acids: CASSQVPTGTISNQPQHF.